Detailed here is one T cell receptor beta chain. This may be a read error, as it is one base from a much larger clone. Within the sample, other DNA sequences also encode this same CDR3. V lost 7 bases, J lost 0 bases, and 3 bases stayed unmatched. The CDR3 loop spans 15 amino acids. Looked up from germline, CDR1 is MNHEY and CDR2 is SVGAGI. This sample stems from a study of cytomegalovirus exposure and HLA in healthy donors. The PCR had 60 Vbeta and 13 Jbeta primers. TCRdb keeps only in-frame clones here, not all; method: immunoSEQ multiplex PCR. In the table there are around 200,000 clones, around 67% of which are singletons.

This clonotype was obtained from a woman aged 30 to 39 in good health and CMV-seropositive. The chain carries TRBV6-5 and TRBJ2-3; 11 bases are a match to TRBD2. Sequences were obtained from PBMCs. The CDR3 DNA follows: TGTGCCAGCACCAGGACTAGCGGGAGCACAGATACGCAGTATTTT. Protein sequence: CASTRTSGSTDTQYF.